This T cell receptor (beta chain) is from a study of control samples from healthy donors and cancer patients. Measured with immunoSEQ multiplex PCR; TCRdb has only the in-frame clones, and not every one. This table has about 15,000 clones, around 87% appearing once. V was cut by 5 bases and J by 0 bases, with 7 bases left in between. CDR3 length: 13 residues. Germline CDR1 and CDR2: SGHRS and YFSETQ. The chain has TRBV5-1 and TRBJ2-3; D remains ambiguous. This TCR derives from a woman aged 70-85 years with colorectal cancer. Sequenced input: PBMCs. The CDR3 loop is CASRIGSTDTQYF. As DNA, the CDR3 is TGCGCCAGCAGAATCGGTAGCACAGATACGCAGTATTTT.